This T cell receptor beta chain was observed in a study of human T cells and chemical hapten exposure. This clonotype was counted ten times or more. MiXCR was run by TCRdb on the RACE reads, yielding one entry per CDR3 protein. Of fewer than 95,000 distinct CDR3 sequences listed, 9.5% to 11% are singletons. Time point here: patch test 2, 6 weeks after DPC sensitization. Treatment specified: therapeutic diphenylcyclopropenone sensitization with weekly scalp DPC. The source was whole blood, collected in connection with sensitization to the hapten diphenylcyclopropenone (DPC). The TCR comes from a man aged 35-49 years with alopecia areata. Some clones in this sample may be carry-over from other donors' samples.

The DNA for the CDR3 is TGTGCCAGCAATCGCCCGGGTTTGTGGGAAAAACTGTTTTTT. Its protein product is CASNRPGLWEKLFF. The chain combines TRBV28 with TRBJ1-4; D remains ambiguous. The CDR3 is 14 residues long. Germline V CDR1 and CDR2: MDHEN, SYDVKM. Trimming took 7 bases from V and 8 from J, leaving 17 bases between them.